This T cell receptor (beta chain) was sequenced for a study of PD-L1 blockade in urothelial cancer. Study background: Analyzed time points were 3 weeks (second dose) and 6 weeks after therapy began.

Study-level results: Below-median blood TCR clonality before treatment forecast better survival.

In the case of this clone: As yet, its antigen is unknown.

Spiking of synthetic TCR analog templates was performed in each PCR. Only in-frame clones appear in the TCRdb table, and some are missing; sequencing was by immunoSEQ multiplex PCR. The sample holds tens of thousands of clones, more than 70% seen once. Germline-derived CDR1 and CDR2 are SGDLS and YYNGEE. The CDR3 spans 14 residues. The V and J ends lost 0 bases and 5 bases respectively, with 12 bases between them. The TCR sequence derives from a man between 50 and 59 years old with urothelial cancer. The sequencing used PBMCs, collected around atezolizumab (anti-PD-L1) treatment. The genes are TRBV9 and TRBJ2-7; D might be TRBD1 (6 bases). Here the CDR3 DNA reads TGTGCCAGCAGCGTAGGTGACAGGCCGGACGAGCAGTACTTC. Its translation: CASSVGDRPDEQYF.